The clone carrying this T cell receptor beta chain was seen a handful of times. Its antigen remains unknown. In TCRdb, the reads were re-called with MiXCR into one record per CDR3 protein. The sample includes more than 45,000 distinct CDR3 sequences, around 33% of them seen just once. The data stem from a study of T cell repertoires in cytomegalovirus infection. Study-level information: The public TCR beta signatures pointed to both CMV infection and matching HLA type. Study results and caveats: CMV carriers with the relevant HLA were identified by cumulative public TCR beta family frequency. Clonotype analysis showed dominance of the ex vivo response by HLA-C-restricted CMV-specific TCR beta clonotypes.

From germline, CDR1 is SEHNR and CDR2 FQNEAQ (reference sequence). The CDR3 extends over 16 amino acids. V was trimmed by 0 bases and J by 6 bases, leaving 14 bases between them. The receptor was derived from a human donor in good health (CMV status not recorded). Some clones in this sample may be carry-over from other donors' samples. Specimen: PBMCs, sequenced either directly or after in vitro stimulation (not recorded which). The chain is built from TRBV7-9 and TRBJ2-2; D possibly corresponds to TRBD2 (6 bases). The CDR3 spells CASSLAEGGPAGELFF. The CDR3 region has the DNA TGTGCCAGCAGCTTAGCGGAGGGAGGCCCGGCCGGGGAGCTGTTTTTT. Full variable domain (outside the CDR3, taken from reference TRBV7-9 and TRBJ2-2): DTGVSQNPRHKITKRGQNVTFRCDPISEHNRLYWYRQTLGQGPEFLTYFQNEAQLEKSRLLSDRFSAERPKGSFSTLEIQRTEQGDSAMYLCASSLAEGGPAGELFFGEGSRLTVL.